This entry lists 21 T cell receptor beta chains sequenced from one sample in a study of Graves' ophthalmopathy and Graves' hyperthyroidism. For repertoire sequencing, the TCR beta CDR3 regions were amplified from RNA transcripts. Following a first-round RT-PCR that used HTBI primers, a second-round multiplex PCR was carried out. From the multiplex PCR reads, TCRdb called clonotypes with MiXCR, one entry per CDR3 protein. The sample consists of about 620,000 distinct CDR3 sequences, around a fifth of them appearing once. Sequencing used peripheral blood. Source of these receptors: a young woman with stable Graves' hyperthyroidism. Some clones in this sample may be carry-over from other donors' samples.

This clonotype showed up many times. The chain couples TRBV5-1 to TRBJ2-7; no reliable D call. Trimming removed 4 bases at V and 3 bases at J, with 11 bases between. This CDR3 has 13 residues. Germline-derived CDR1 and CDR2 are SGHRS and YFSETQ. The CDR3 reads CASSVGRNYEQYF. In DNA form, the CDR3 reads TGCGCCAGCAGCGTAGGCAGGAACTACGAGCAGTACTTC.

There are many counts of this clonotype. The V gene is TRBV15, the J gene TRBJ2-2; 7 bases map to TRBD2. Trimming cost V 0 bases and J 3 bases; bases outside gene matches: 10. Germline CDR1 and CDR2: LNHNV and YYDKDF (reference sequence). The CDR3 is made up of 18 amino acids. The CDR3 region has the DNA TGTGCCACCAGCAGAGATCTTTTTGGCGGGGGTTACACCGGGGAGCTGTTTTTT. This sequence encodes CATSRDLFGGGYTGELFF.

This clonotype was observed a handful of times. V gene TRBV5-5 combines with J gene TRBJ1-5; 9 nucleotides line up with TRBD1. This CDR3 contains 15 residues. V shed 5 bases and J 0 bases; nucleotides not matched to a gene: 3. The V gene's germline CDR1 is SGHKS and CDR2 YYEKEE (reference sequence). CDR3 protein: CASSHRGLSNQPQHF. The CDR3 DNA follows: TGTGCCAGCAGTCACAGGGGGCTTAGCAATCAGCCCCAGCATTTT.

V gene TRBV12-3 or TRBV12-4 combines with J gene TRBJ2-7; D is unclear. This CDR3 is built from 15 residues. V shed 1 base and J shed 6 bases, with 16 bases lying between them. The CDR3 DNA sequence: TGTGCCAGCAGTTTAGTATCTCCCCCCTGGGGCGAGCAGTACTTC. As protein: CASSLVSPPWGEQYF.

The J gene is TRBJ2-7, the V gene TRBV10-2; weak D call: TRBD2 (6 bases). This CDR3 is 15 amino acids long. V was shortened by 4 bases and J by 2 bases, with 15 bases between the two germline ends. The germline V gene encodes CDR1 WSHSY and CDR2 SAAADI. The CDR3 nucleotides read TGCGCCAGCAGTGGGACTACACCGACTCCCTACGAGCAGTACTTC. Protein product: CASSGTTPTPYEQYF.

This clonotype was seen at least ten times. J is TRBJ1-1 and V is TRBV20-1, with D hard to call. Germline loops: CDR1 DFQATT, CDR2 SNEGSKA (reference sequence). Trimming left V 6 bases short and J 0 bases short, with 11 bases between. The CDR3 contains 13 residues. The DNA for the CDR3 is TGCAGTGCCAAGGGAAGGGTGAACACTGAAGCTTTCTTT. Residues: CSAKGRVNTEAFF.

A few counts support this clonotype. This may arise from a read error, as a much more abundant clone is one base away. The J gene is TRBJ1-6, the V gene TRBV7-2; no reliable D call. The CDR3 contains 12 residues. Germline V lookup: CDR1 SGHTA, CDR2 FQGNSA. V was shortened by 0 bases and J by 15 bases, with 9 bases between the two germline ends. The CDR3 reads CASSLAQYYLHF. CDR3 coding DNA: TGTGCCAGCAGCTTAGCCCAGTACTACCTCCACTTT.

This clonotype was counted ten times or more. The chain uses TRBV27 and TRBJ2-7; TRBD1 matches 7 bases. The CDR3 is 13 residues long. V dropped 7 bases and J dropped 6; count of bases not matched to a gene: 9. Germline lookup yields CDR1 MNHEY and CDR2 SMNVEV (reference sequence). CDR3 sequence reads: CASNRIGGGEQYF. DNA of the CDR3: TGTGCCAGCAATCGGATAGGGGGCGGCGAGCAGTACTTC.

In this sample, this clonotype turned up a few times. The chain uses TRBV12-3 or TRBV12-4 and TRBJ2-7, with D maybe TRBD2 (6 bases). This CDR3 region has 16 residues. The germline V and J ends were trimmed by 5 bases and 5 bases, with 22 bases remaining between them. As DNA, the CDR3 is TGTGCCAGCAGTATTATCGCCGGGCTACGGGGGAACGAGCAGTACTTC. This gives the protein CASSIIAGLRGNEQYF.

This clonotype was detected ten times or more. The chain couples TRBV6-1 to TRBJ1-2; 7 bases agree with TRBD1. After removal of 1 base from V and 3 bases from J, the junction contained 11 bases not matched to a gene. The CDR3 is 17 residues long. Germline CDR1 reads MNHNS; CDR2 reads SASEGT. The CDR3 here is CASSEVPAGGIDYGYTF. CDR3 DNA: TGTGCCAGCAGTGAAGTTCCCGCAGGGGGAATCGACTATGGCTACACCTTC.

This clonotype was detected only a few times. It may be a read error: a sequence one base away is much more abundant. This rearrangement joins TRBV28 to TRBJ2-7; no reliable D call. The V end was cut by 6 bases, the J end by 3 bases, with 12 bases between. Germline CDR1 is MDHEN and CDR2 is SYDVKM. The CDR3 extends over 13 amino acids. Here the CDR3 DNA reads TGTGCCAGCAGAATCTCAGATCTCTACGAGCAGTACTTC. Amino acid sequence: CASRISDLYEQYF. The complete variable domain, with remaining parts taken from reference TRBV28 and TRBJ2-7, reads DVKVTQSSRYLVKRTGEKVFLECVQDMDHENMFWYRQDPGLGLRLIYFSYDVKMKEKGDIPEGYSVSREKKERFSLILESASTNQTSMYLCASRISDLYEQYFGPGTRLTVT.

This clonotype was seen a few times. The chain uses TRBV5-1 and TRBJ2-5, with D perhaps matching TRBD1 (6 bases). V lost 4 bases to trimming and J lost 3 bases, with 13 bases between them. CDR1 is SGHRS and CDR2 is YFSETQ in the germline V gene. This CDR3 has 14 amino acids. This chain's CDR3 is CASSLRDTKETQYF. CDR3 sequence (DNA): TGCGCCAGCAGCCTCCGGGACACAAAAGAGACCCAGTACTTC.

This clonotype was recorded at least ten times. The chain carries TRBV2 and TRBJ1-1; D gene ambiguous. Germline-derived CDR1 and CDR2 are SNHLY and FYNNEI. Trimming took off 2 bases at V and 1 base at J, with 8 bases between the two ends. This CDR3 has 14 residues. CDR3: CASSELSGNTEAFF. CDR3 nucleotides: TGTGCCAGCAGTGAACTGTCAGGGAACACTGAAGCTTTCTTT.

This chain's CDR3 is CASSYSTQNEQYF. The CDR3 coding sequence is TGTGCCAGCAGTTACTCGACCCAGAATGAGCAGTACTTC. This rearrangement joins TRBV6-5 to TRBJ2-7; no definite D call. CDR1 is MNHEY, CDR2 SVGAGI, per germline. The germline V and J ends were trimmed by 0 bases and 7 bases, with 10 bases remaining between them. This CDR3 has 13 amino acids.

The chain joins TRBV10-3 to TRBJ1-5, with D unresolved. The CDR3 contains 13 residues. V gave up 4 bases and J gave up 0 bases, with 4 bases separating them. CDR1 and CDR2 (germline): ENHRY, SYGVKD. For the CDR3, the DNA is TGTGCCATCAGTGGCTCTAGCAATCAGCCCCAGCATTTT. Translating it yields CAISGSSNQPQHF.

This clonotype was observed a handful of times. The chain links TRBV5-5 to TRBJ2-2; 7 bases agree with TRBD1. Germline lookup yields CDR1 SGHKS and CDR2 YYEKEE (reference sequence). V shed 4 bases, J shed 2 bases, and the junction held 2 bases outside the gene matches. The CDR3 runs to 14 residues. The CDR3 nucleotides are TGTGCCAGCAGCGGGACAGTTAACACCGGGGAGCTGTTTTTT. Residues: CASSGTVNTGELFF.

This clonotype has ten or more counts. The rearrangement links TRBV19 to TRBJ2-2; D might be TRBD2 (5 bases). CDR1 LNHDA and CDR2 SQIVND come from the germline V gene (reference sequence). Trimming pared 6 bases from V and 1 base from J, leaving 15 bases between. The CDR3 spans 16 residues. The CDR3 loop reads CASRDRGNQNTGELFF. For the CDR3, the DNA is TGTGCCAGTAGAGACCGGGGAAATCAGAACACCGGGGAGCTGTTTTTT.

Turning to this clonotype: A much larger clone lies a single base off, so this may be a read error. The CDR3 coding sequence is TGTGCCAGTAGTCACGGGATCTATAGCTACACCTTC. It yields the protein CASSHGIYSYTF. The V gene is TRBV19, the J gene TRBJ1-2, with D uncertain. Germline-derived CDR1 and CDR2 are LNHDA and SQIVND (reference sequence). CDR3 length: 12 residues.

This clonotype was observed at least ten times. The CDR3 region is CSANDLGGATETQYF. CDR3 nucleotides: TGCAGTGCGAACGATCTCGGGGGGGCTACGGAGACCCAGTACTTC. V gene TRBV20-1 combines with J gene TRBJ2-5; TRBD2 matches at 8 bases. There are 15 residues in the CDR3. In germline, CDR1 is DFQATT, CDR2 SNEGSKA (reference sequence). V lost 6 bases, J lost 5 bases, and 14 bases stayed unmatched.

As concerns this clonotype: This may come from a read error, since a much larger clone is one base off. This chain joins TRBV27 and TRBJ1-2; D is uncertain. The CDR3 covers 15 residues. CDR1 MNHEY and CDR2 SMNVEV come from the germline V gene (reference sequence). CDR3 loop: CASSLSWQSFYGYSF. The CDR3 coding sequence is TGTGCCAGCAGTTTATCGTGGCAGAGTTTCTATGGCTACAGCTTC.

The sample holds many counts of this clonotype. The rearrangement uses TRBV19 and TRBJ1-1, with D uncertain. Trimming removed 3 bases at V and 0 bases at J, with 11 bases between. CDR1 and CDR2 from the germline V gene are LNHDA and SQIVND (reference sequence). The CDR3 runs to 15 residues. As DNA, the CDR3 is TGTGCCAGTAGTATTCCTGGGTGGATGAACACTGAAGCTTTCTTT. Its translation: CASSIPGWMNTEAFF.